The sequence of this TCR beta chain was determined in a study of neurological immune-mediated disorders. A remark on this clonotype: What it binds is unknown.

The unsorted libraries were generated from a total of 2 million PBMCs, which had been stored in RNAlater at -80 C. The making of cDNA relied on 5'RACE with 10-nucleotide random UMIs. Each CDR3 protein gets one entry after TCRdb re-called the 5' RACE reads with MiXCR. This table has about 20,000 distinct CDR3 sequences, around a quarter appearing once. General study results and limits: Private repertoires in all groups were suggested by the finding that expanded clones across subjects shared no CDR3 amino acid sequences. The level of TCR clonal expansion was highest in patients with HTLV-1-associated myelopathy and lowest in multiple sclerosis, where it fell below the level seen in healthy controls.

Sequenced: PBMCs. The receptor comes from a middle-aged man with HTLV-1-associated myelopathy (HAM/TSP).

CDR3 region: CSANPGGNTDTQYF. CDR3 nucleotide sequence: TGCAGTGCTAACCCGGGGGGGAATACAGATACGCAGTATTTT. The chain employs TRBV20-1 and TRBJ2-3, with TRBD2 matching over 8 bases. The CDR3 extends over 14 amino acids. V shed 4 bases, J shed 3 bases, and the junction held 6 bases outside the gene matches. The V gene's germline CDR1 is DFQATT and CDR2 SNEGSKA (reference sequence).